This TCR beta chain comes out of a study of response to subunit inactivated influenza vaccine. Study findings and constraints: Each seasonal influenza vaccination recruits few new T cells, the authors suggested.

This CDR3 comprises 10 residues. CDR1 is DFQATT, CDR2 SNEGSKA, per germline (reference sequence). The germline V and J ends were trimmed by 4 bases and 5 bases, with 6 bases remaining between them. Comments on this clonotype: Antigen: not known.

TCRdb reprocessed the RT-PCR reads via MiXCR and lists one record per CDR3 protein. This table has roughly 700,000 distinct CDR3 sequences, approximately 15% appearing once. This sequence joins TRBV20-1 and TRBJ2-7; D not certain. The TCR was taken from a man in his fifties who received an inactivated influenza vaccine. This specimen consisted of PBMCs from blood, obtained around 15 days before vaccination. In nucleotides, the CDR3 is TGCAGTGCTAAGGAAAACGAGCAGTACTTC. This codes for CSAKENEQYF.